Listed here are 19 T cell receptor beta chains from one sample, sequenced in a study of cytomegalovirus exposure and HLA in healthy donors. Sequencing used immunoSEQ multiplex PCR; TCRdb keeps in-frame clones, though not all of them. The sample has about 330,000 clones; roughly 88% are singletons. The specimen sequenced was PBMCs. The receptors derive from a woman under 30 in good health and CMV-seronegative.

The chain employs TRBV6-5 and TRBJ2-3; TRBD2 aligns across 10 bases. The germline V gene encodes CDR1 MNHEY and CDR2 SVGAGI. The junction had 6 bases not matched to a gene; V was cut back by 4 bases and J by 2 bases. This CDR3 is built from 16 residues. In DNA form, the CDR3 reads TGTGCCAGCAGTTCCGGACTAGCGGACTCCACAGATACGCAGTATTTT. Its protein is CASSSGLADSTDTQYF.

The chain has TRBV28 and TRBJ2-7, with 8 positions matching TRBD2. The CDR3 runs 16 residues. Trimming took 3 bases from V and 9 from J; bases not matched to a gene: 16. Germline-derived CDR1 and CDR2 are MDHEN and SYDVKM. CDR3 in amino acids: CASSFPLTSAPGGQYF. The CDR3 DNA reads TGTGCCAGCAGTTTCCCCTTGACTAGCGCCCCGGGCGGGCAGTACTTC.

The chain joins TRBV5-1 to TRBJ2-7; TRBD2 aligns across 8 bases. V gave up 0 bases and J gave up 2 bases; unmatched junction bases: 10. Looked up from germline, CDR1 is SGHRS and CDR2 is YFSETQ. The CDR3 contains 17 residues. This CDR3 is CASSLAPPGGQAYEQYF. The CDR3 DNA sequence: TGCGCCAGCAGCTTGGCTCCCCCGGGAGGGCAAGCCTACGAGCAGTACTTC.

This clone was seen only a few times. The chain employs TRBV7-2 and TRBJ1-1; D perhaps matches TRBD1 (6 bases). This CDR3 is built from 13 residues. The ends were cut back, 3 bases at V and 3 bases at J, with 8 bases in the middle. Germline loops: CDR1 SGHTA, CDR2 FQGNSA. The CDR3 DNA is TGTGCCAGCAGCTTTCACAGGGACACTGAAGCTTTCTTT. Translated, it gives CASSFHRDTEAFF.

The chain uses TRBV4-3 and TRBJ2-7, with 7 bases that match TRBD1. The CDR3 totals 16 residues. Germline trimming cut 3 bases from V and 0 bases from J; bases unmatched to any gene: 8. Germline assignment: CDR1 LGHNA and CDR2 YSLEER. The CDR3 bases are TGCGCCAGCAGCCAGGACGAACAGGGGAGCTCCTACGAGCAGTACTTC. This translates into CASSQDEQGSSYEQYF.

The V gene is TRBV12-5, the J gene TRBJ2-5; TRBD2 agrees at 12 bases. CDR1 and CDR2 from the germline V gene are LGHNT and FRNRAP. With 10 bases clipped from V and 5 bases from J, the junction kept 5 bases outside the gene matches. This CDR3 comprises 13 residues. Here the CDR3 DNA reads TGTGCTACCAGGACTAGCGGGACGGAGACCCAGTACTTC. Translating gives CATRTSGTETQYF.

The chain links TRBV28 to TRBJ2-2, with D hard to call. The germline V gene has CDR1 MDHEN and CDR2 SYDVKM. The V gene lost 4 bases and the J gene lost 6 bases, with 3 bases spanning the gap. CDR3 length: 11 residues. CDR3 sequence: CASSSAGELFF. The CDR3, as DNA: TGTGCCAGCAGTTCTGCCGGGGAGCTGTTTTTT.

This clone was observed a single time. The J gene is TRBJ2-7, the V gene TRBV4-3; D remains ambiguous. The CDR3 extends over 16 amino acids. V was cut by 1 base and J by 0 bases, with 13 bases left in between. Germline V gene data show CDR1 as LGHNA and CDR2 as YSLEER. The DNA of the CDR3 is TGCGCCAGCAGCCAAGCCCGACACCTTGACTCCTACGAGCAGTACTTC. It is translated as CASSQARHLDSYEQYF.

This clone has only one observation. V usage is TRBV13 and J usage is TRBJ2-3; 8 bases are shared with TRBD2. The CDR3 length is 16 residues. V shed 0 bases and J 2 bases; nucleotides not matched to a gene: 4. From germline, CDR1 is PRHDT and CDR2 FYEKMQ (reference sequence). The chain's CDR3 is CASSLGLAGFTDTQYF. The CDR3 DNA reads TGTGCCAGCAGCTTAGGCTTAGCGGGATTCACAGATACGCAGTATTTT.

The chain has TRBV4-3 and TRBJ1-2; 7 bases line up with TRBD1. J lost 4 bases, V lost 4 bases, and 9 bases had no gene match. Looked up from germline, CDR1 is LGHNA and CDR2 is YSLEER. The CDR3 spans 15 residues. CDR3 in amino acids: CASSRETGLLYGYTF. The CDR3 DNA is TGCGCCAGCAGCCGCGAGACAGGGTTGCTCTATGGCTACACCTTC.

The chain uses TRBV29-1 and TRBJ2-2; 8 bases are shared with TRBD2. This CDR3 is built from 13 residues. Trimming at V came to 5 bases and at J to 5 bases, leaving 4 bases not matched to a gene. Germline V CDR1 and CDR2: SQVTM, ANQGSEA. The CDR3 sequence: CSVLREVTGELFF. CDR3 coding DNA: TGCAGCGTTCTGCGGGAGGTTACCGGGGAGCTGTTTTTT.

J is TRBJ2-3 and V is TRBV7-8; TRBD2 matches at 10 bases. Trimming took 6 bases from V and 5 from J; bases not matched to a gene: 5. CDR3 length: 14 residues. The germline V gene has CDR1 SGHVS and CDR2 FQNEAQ. As DNA, the CDR3 is TGTGCCAGCAGATGGGGGACTAGCGAAGATACGCAGTATTTT. It encodes CASRWGTSEDTQYF.

V gene TRBV20-1 combines with J gene TRBJ1-2; D is undetermined. Deletions cut 3 bases from V and 4 bases from J, with 6 bases between. CDR1 and CDR2 from the germline V gene are DFQATT and SNEGSKA (reference sequence). The CDR3 is 11 amino acids. This CDR3 is CSARSVYGYTF. CDR3 DNA: TGCAGTGCTAGGTCGGTCTATGGCTACACCTTC.

This chain uses TRBV27 with TRBJ2-1; no clear D gene. The germline CDR1 and CDR2 sequences are MNHEY and SMNVEV (reference sequence). This CDR3 spans 12 amino acids. The V end was cut by 5 bases, the J end by 5 bases, with 7 bases between. The CDR3: CASSTINNEQFF. The DNA of the CDR3 is TGTGCCAGCAGTACTATAAACAATGAGCAGTTCTTC.

The V call is TRBV29-1, the J call TRBJ2-3; 11 nucleotides line up with TRBD2. The CDR3 runs 18 residues. Germline V gene sequence: CDR1 SQVTM, CDR2 ANQGSEA. The trim removed 3 bases at V and 0 bases at J, leaving 11 bases unmatched. DNA for the CDR3: TGCAGCGTTGACCCGGTAGCGGGAGGGGAACATAGCACAGATACGCAGTATTTT. Residues: CSVDPVAGGEHSTDTQYF.

V and J are TRBV28 and TRBJ1-5; D might be TRBD1 (6 bases). V lost 7 bases, J lost 4 bases, and 20 bases lay in between. The CDR3 contains 16 residues. From germline, CDR1 is MDHEN and CDR2 SYDVKM. CDR3 sequence: CASTLGGTGGNQPQHF. The CDR3 DNA sequence: TGTGCCAGCACCCTAGGGGGGACGGGAGGAAATCAGCCCCAGCATTTT.

This chain joins TRBV28 and TRBJ2-7, with 7 nucleotides matching TRBD1. Germline lookup yields CDR1 MDHEN and CDR2 SYDVKM. The CDR3 runs 15 residues. After removal of 6 bases from V and 5 bases from J, the junction contained 13 bases not matched to a gene. Here the CDR3 DNA reads TGTGCCAGCAGCCCACCTAACAGGGGCCCCCACGAGCAGTACTTC. This codes for CASSPPNRGPHEQYF. The entire variable domain, with the rest obtained from reference TRBV28 and TRBJ2-7, is as follows: DVKVTQSSRYLVKRTGEKVFLECVQDMDHENMFWYRQDPGLGLRLIYFSYDVKMKEKGDIPEGYSVSREKKERFSLILESASTNQTSMYLCASSPPNRGPHEQYFGPGTRLTVT.

This chain joins TRBV10-1 and TRBJ1-5, with D tentatively TRBD1 (5 bases). The CDR3 runs to 17 residues. CDR1 and CDR2 (germline): WNHNN, SYGVQD (reference sequence). V was cut by 0 bases and J by 0 bases, with 12 bases left in between. As DNA, the CDR3 is TGCGCCAGCAGTGAGTCGGGTGGCAGGGATAGCAATCAGCCCCAGCATTTT. Translating it yields CASSESGGRDSNQPQHF.

This clone was picked up one time. The chain joins TRBV5-6 to TRBJ2-4; TRBD1 might be the D (5 bases). CDR1 and CDR2 from the germline V gene are SGHDT and YYEEEE. V gave up 0 bases and J gave up 1 base, with 11 bases separating them. There are 16 residues in the CDR3. The CDR3 region is CASSLVQGGAKNIQYF. The CDR3 DNA follows: TGTGCCAGCAGCTTGGTTCAGGGTGGGGCCAAAAACATTCAGTACTTC.